Following are 14 T cell receptor beta chains from one sample sequenced in a study of T cell changes during pregnancy in multiple sclerosis. TCRdb keeps only in-frame clones here, not all; method: immunoSEQ multiplex PCR. The table lists around 20,000 clones, about 87% of them singletons. The sequencing used CD8+ T cells from peripheral blood mononuclear cells, collected after pregnancy. The receptors were sampled from a female donor in good health, enrolled as a control in a pregnancy study.

The chain uses TRBV30 and TRBJ1-3; D is ambiguous. The CDR3 sequence is 12 residues long. The germline V gene has CDR1 GTSNPN and CDR2 SVGIG (reference sequence). V was pared by 0 bases and J by 11 bases, with 11 bases between. This CDR3 is CAWSVAGLAIYF. CDR3 in DNA: TGTGCCTGGAGTGTTGCAGGTCTGGCCATATATTTT.

V is TRBV5-1 and J is TRBJ1-1; maybe TRBD1 (5 bases). The V end lost 2 bases, the J end lost 1 base, and 9 bases lay between the germline ends. The CDR3 extends over 14 amino acids. From germline, CDR1 is SGHRS and CDR2 YFSETQ. CDR3 residues: CASSLGAPNTEAFF. The CDR3 nucleotides read TGCGCCAGCAGCTTAGGGGCCCCGAACACTGAAGCTTTCTTT.

The V and J genes are TRBV27 and TRBJ2-7; TRBD1 matches 8 bases. CDR1 is MNHEY, CDR2 SMNVEV, per germline (reference sequence). The CDR3 is 14 residues long. The V gene end was trimmed by 10 bases and the J gene end by 3 bases; junction bases not matched to a gene: 11. The CDR3 coding sequence is TGTGCCACCTCAGAAGGGACAGGAGGCTACGAGCAGTACTTC. This codes for CATSEGTGGYEQYF.

This chain joins TRBV12-5 and TRBJ2-2; D is perhaps TRBD1 (5 bases). The ends were cut back, 5 bases at V and 2 bases at J, with 9 bases in the middle. This CDR3 has 14 amino acids. Germline-derived CDR1 and CDR2 are LGHNT and FRNRAP. Here the CDR3 DNA reads TGTGCTAGTGGTAGATGGACAAACACCGGGGAGCTGTTTTTT. Protein product: CASGRWTNTGELFF.

V usage is TRBV5-6 and J usage is TRBJ1-1, with D possibly TRBD1 on 5 matching bases. This CDR3 contains 14 residues. Germline-derived CDR1 and CDR2 are SGHDT and YYEEEE. Trimming took off 5 bases at V and 3 bases at J, with 14 bases between the two ends. The CDR3, as DNA: TGTGCCAGCAGTTTAAACCGGGACTACACTGAAGCTTTCTTT. Translated: CASSLNRDYTEAFF.

This chain joins TRBV7-2 and TRBJ1-4, with D perhaps TRBD1 (5 bases). This CDR3 spans 15 amino acids. CDR1 SGHTA and CDR2 FQGNSA come from the germline V gene. Trimming removed 1 base from V and 5 bases from J, with 11 bases in between. The CDR3 DNA sequence: TGTGCCAGCAGCTTAGTTGGGGCAGCAAATGAAAAACTGTTTTTT. This translates into CASSLVGAANEKLFF. The full variable domain, in which reference TRBV7-2 and TRBJ1-4 provide the parts outside the CDR3, is GAGVSQSPSNKVTEKGKDVELRCDPISGHTALYWYRQSLGQGLEFLIYFQGNSAPDKSGLPSDRFSAERTGGSVSTLTIQRTQQEDSAVYLCASSLVGAANEKLFFGSGTQLSVL.

A single count supports this clone. The rearrangement links TRBV4-2 to TRBJ2-6; tentatively, D is TRBD1 (5 bases). The germline V gene has CDR1 LGHNA and CDR2 YNFKEQ. V dropped 4 bases and J dropped 0 bases, with 10 bases sitting between them. This CDR3 comprises 16 residues. The DNA for the CDR3 is TGTGCCAGCAGCCGCGGTACAGGCTCTGGGGCCAACGTCCTGACTTTC. It translates to CASSRGTGSGANVLTF.

This clone was seen just once. The CDR3 here is CASSFTGTGNTEAFF. For the CDR3, the DNA is TGTGCCAGCAGCTTTACCGGGACAGGGAACACTGAAGCTTTCTTT. This chain links TRBV7-8 with TRBJ1-1; TRBD1 matches at 8 bases. Germline V CDR1 and CDR2: SGHVS, FQNEAQ. The CDR3 covers 15 residues. With V trimmed by 3 bases and J by 1 base, 4 bases remained unmatched.

V and J are TRBV11-2 and TRBJ1-2; D gene unclear. V gave up 1 base and J gave up 8 bases, with 17 bases separating them. CDR3 length: 15 residues. Germline V CDR1 and CDR2: SGHAT, FQNNGV. CDR3 DNA sequence: TGTGCCAGCAGCTTAGTCGTGGGAGGGATATACGGCTACACCTTC. Its protein product is CASSLVVGGIYGYTF.

This clone has just one count. The CDR3 is CASSPSGTEPYEQYF. CDR3 sequence (DNA): TGCGCCAGCAGCCCTTCCGGGACAGAGCCCTACGAGCAGTACTTC. This rearrangement joins TRBV4-1 to TRBJ2-7, with TRBD1 identical over 7 bases. The CDR3 length is 15 residues. Germline assignment: CDR1 MGHRA and CDR2 YSYEKL. V dropped 4 bases and J dropped 2; count of bases not matched to a gene: 8.

The chain joins TRBV19 to TRBJ2-5; D call uncertain. Trimming stripped 4 bases from V and 0 bases from J, with 3 bases between. CDR3 size: 12 residues. Looked up from germline, CDR1 is LNHDA and CDR2 is SQIVND (reference sequence). CDR3 in amino acids: CASSTYQETQYF. The CDR3 DNA sequence: TGTGCCAGTAGTACGTACCAAGAGACCCAGTACTTC.

This chain connects TRBV19 to TRBJ1-5, with 7 positions matching TRBD1. Losses at the gene ends were 5 bases for V and 3 bases for J; bases not matched to a gene: 10. In germline, CDR1 is LNHDA, CDR2 SQIVND (reference sequence). The CDR3 consists of 16 residues. Here the CDR3 DNA reads TGTGCCAGTAGTTCCCGGAGACAGGGACCCAATCAGCCCCAGCATTTT. It codes for CASSSRRQGPNQPQHF.

V and J are TRBV7-8 and TRBJ1-1; D unclear. The CDR3 contains 11 residues. Trimming removed 6 bases at V and 1 base at J, with 3 bases between. CDR1 SGHVS and CDR2 FQNEAQ come from the germline V gene. The CDR3 DNA reads TGTGCCAGCAGTCAGAACACTGAAGCTTTCTTT. Translation: CASSQNTEAFF. The whole variable domain, filled in from reference TRBV7-8 and TRBJ1-1, reads GAGVSQSPRYKVAKRGQDVALRCDPISGHVSLFWYQQALGQGPEFLTYFQNEAQLDKSGLPSDRFFAERPEGSVSTLKIQRTQQEDSAVYLCASSQNTEAFFGQGTRLTVV.

The chain employs TRBV19 and TRBJ1-5, with a weak D call TRBD1 (6 bases). The V end was cut by 8 bases, the J end by 9 bases, with 14 bases between. This CDR3 contains 12 residues. Germline CDR1 is LNHDA and CDR2 is SQIVND (reference sequence). The CDR3 coding sequence is TGTGCCAGTTTCAGGGGTTACGGGCCCCAGCATTTT. Its translation: CASFRGYGPQHF. Full variable domain (rest looked up from reference TRBV19 and TRBJ1-5): DGGITQSPKYLFRKEGQNVTLSCEQNLNHDAMYWYRQDPGQGLRLIYYSQIVNDFQKGDIAEGYSVSREKKESFPLTVTSAQKNPTAFYLCASFRGYGPQHFGDGTRLSIL.